One sample yielded the 10 T cell receptor beta chains listed below, sequenced in a study of T-cell memory formation after mild COVID-19. TCRdb fed the 5' RACE reads into MiXCR, producing one record per CDR3 protein. Of fewer than 400,000 distinct CDR3 sequences listed, 13% are singletons. The sequenced material came from PBMCs or a T cell subset sorted from them (not recorded which). These receptors were collected from a man in his late teens or twenties who had mild COVID-19 (a few samples of this study predate the infection). Cell type and time point are not known.

The CDR3 DNA is TGTGCCAGCAGTTTATTAGACAGGGAAGGGTCTGAAGCTTTCTTT. Translating gives CASSLLDREGSEAFF. V gene TRBV28 combines with J gene TRBJ1-1; 7 bases map to TRBD1. Germline CDR1 and CDR2: MDHEN and SYDVKM. After removal of 1 base from V and 6 bases from J, the junction contained 8 bases not matched to a gene. The CDR3 sequence is 15 residues long.

The rearrangement links TRBV12-3 or TRBV12-4 to TRBJ1-2; no reliable D call. The CDR3 contains 12 residues. V was clipped by 3 bases and J by 7 bases, with 9 bases between them. CDR3 loop: CASSFGVTGYTF. In DNA form, the CDR3 reads TGTGCCAGCAGTTTCGGGGTGACTGGCTACACCTTC.

The V gene is TRBV5-1, the J gene TRBJ2-3, with no clear D. The CDR3 is 16 residues long. V was cut by 0 bases and J by 4 bases, with 15 bases left in between. Germline V CDR1 and CDR2: SGHRS, YFSETQ. DNA for the CDR3: TGCGCCAGCAGCTTGGAGTTTGGGTATAATGCAGATACGCAGTATTTT. It is translated as CASSLEFGYNADTQYF.

The chain uses TRBV12-3 or TRBV12-4 and TRBJ2-2; D is uncertain. The CDR3 loop spans 14 amino acids. Trimming stripped 4 bases from V and 3 bases from J, with 9 bases between. The CDR3 coding sequence is TGTGCCAGCAGTTACGGTCCCGACACCGGGGAGCTGTTTTTT. It specifies CASSYGPDTGELFF.

This clonotype was seen more than once but under ten times. The chain joins TRBV5-1 to TRBJ2-3; 9 bases fit TRBD1. There are 15 residues in the CDR3. The V and J ends lost 6 bases and 4 bases, in that order; junction bases with no gene match: 9. Germline-derived CDR1 and CDR2 are SGHRS and YFSETQ. The CDR3 spells CASTDPGQGSDTQYF. In DNA, the CDR3 is TGCGCCAGCACCGACCCGGGACAGGGTTCAGATACGCAGTATTTT.

The V gene is TRBV6-6, the J gene TRBJ2-1; 7 bases agree with TRBD2. Germline V gene lookup returns CDR1 MNHNY and CDR2 SVGAGI (reference sequence). V was clipped by 8 bases and J by 8 bases; unmatched bases: 6. There are 12 residues in the CDR3. CDR3 bases: TGTGCCAGCGACCAGGGAGGGGATGAGCAGTTCTTC. Translated: CASDQGGDEQFF.

This rearrangement joins TRBV5-4 to TRBJ2-1, with 9 bases identical to TRBD2. J was trimmed by 6 bases and V by 4 bases; bases with no gene match: 11. Germline V gene lookup returns CDR1 SGHNT and CDR2 YYREEE (reference sequence). The CDR3 covers 16 residues. The CDR3 protein is CASSPPGTSWSNEQFF. CDR3 bases: TGTGCCAGCAGCCCCCCCGGGACTAGCTGGTCCAATGAGCAGTTCTTC. Combining the CDR3 with reference TRBV5-4 and TRBJ2-1 gives the whole variable domain ETGVTQSPTHLIKTRGQQVTLRCSSQSGHNTVSWYQQALGQGPQFIFQYYREEENGRGNFPPRFSGLQFPNYSSELNVNALELDDSALYLCASSPPGTSWSNEQFFGPGTRLTVL.

This chain connects TRBV7-2 to TRBJ2-1; D uncertain. Trimming removed 2 bases from V and 12 bases from J, with 11 bases in between. The CDR3 totals 12 residues. Germline CDR1 and CDR2: SGHTA and FQGNSA. The CDR3 here is CASSLQDQRQFF. The CDR3 DNA follows: TGTGCCAGCAGCTTACAGGACCAGCGGCAGTTCTTC.

The chain couples TRBV12-3 or TRBV12-4 to TRBJ1-1; TRBD1 agrees at 8 bases. The length of the CDR3 is 12 residues. V gave up 2 bases and J gave up 8 bases; unmatched junction bases: 1. CDR3 bases: TGTGCCAGCAGTTTACGGGACAGGGAAGCTTTCTTT. It yields the protein CASSLRDREAFF.

In its sample, this clonotype was seen a few times. CDR3 in amino acids: CSLPSVDRISGNTIYF. In DNA, the CDR3 is TGCAGTCTCCCCTCAGTGGACCGAATCTCTGGAAACACCATATATTTT. The genes are TRBV20-1 and TRBJ1-3; D remains ambiguous. The V end was cut by 8 bases, the J end by 0 bases, with 20 bases between. This CDR3 spans 16 amino acids. Germline-derived CDR1 and CDR2 are DFQATT and SNEGSKA (reference sequence).